This T cell receptor (beta chain) was captured by sequencing in a study of OX40 agonist ivuxolimab in advanced cancers. Turning to the study itself: Cancers in dose escalation were hepatocellular, melanoma, renal cell and head and neck. Partial responses were achieved by three patients, one with hepatocellular carcinoma and two with cutaneous melanoma.

Trimming took 1 base from V and 5 from J, leaving 18 bases between them. The CDR3 extends over 17 amino acids. Germline V lookup: CDR1 SEHNR, CDR2 FQNEAQ (reference sequence). The data were produced by immunoSEQ multiplex PCR, yet TCRdb's version contains in-frame clones alone and is incomplete. The sample records under 35,000 clones, more than 75% being singletons. On cycle 4 day 1 and cycle 7 day 1, as well as at baseline, blood was sampled. The sample consisted of CD4+ or CD8+ T cells sorted from blood, taken in a trial of the OX40 agonist ivuxolimab. This receptor was identified in an adult with an advanced solid tumor such as melanoma, head and neck, liver or kidney cancer. The J gene is TRBJ2-1, the V gene TRBV7-9, with a tentative D call TRBD1 (5 bases). CDR3 in DNA: TGTGCCAGCAGCTTAGGAAAGGGGTTCCGACTGGACAATGAGCAGTTCTTC. It encodes CASSLGKGFRLDNEQFF.